This entry concerns a single T cell receptor (beta chain). The antigen is not known. The sample is drawn from a study of cytomegalovirus exposure and HLA in healthy donors. Study findings and constraints: Certain indistinguishable V segments, among them TRBV6-2 and TRBV6-3, were excluded. There were 150 to 200 TCR beta chains listed as cytomegalovirus-associated.

V dropped 4 bases and J dropped 8 bases, with 7 bases sitting between them. CDR1 MGHDK and CDR2 SYGVNS come from the germline V gene. The CDR3 spans 11 residues. The PCR contained 60 Vbeta and 13 Jbeta primers. Generated by immunoSEQ multiplex PCR, the TCRdb table keeps only in-frame clones and is missing some. The top ten hold approximately 0.62% of the sample, which has about 230,000 clones, roughly four fifths seen once. What was sequenced was PBMCs. The source of this sequence is a woman between 40 and 50 years old in good health and CMV-seronegative. This rearrangement joins TRBV25-1 to TRBJ2-3, with D perhaps TRBD2 (5 bases). The CDR3 bases are TGTGCCAGCAGTGTAGGAGGTACGCAGTATTTT. It is translated as CASSVGGTQYF.